Listed below are T cell receptor beta chains from one sample, sequenced in a study of shared clonotypes between healthy human individuals. TCRdb's copy holds only in-frame clones and misses some; the assay was immunoSEQ multiplex PCR. Among around 580,000 clones, roughly 98% were seen once, and the ten largest hold approximately 0.33%. Material: naive CD8+ T cells sorted from blood. These TCRs come from a man aged 25-40 years in good health. The CDR3 runs from the conserved cysteine through the conserved F or W. Each record gives: clone size, V gene, CDR3 length, J gene, D gene, CDR3 DNA, CDR3 protein. D genes are given only for firm matches. Expanded clones are given a class, and other clones once, few, many or no size at all.

>once|TRBV28|17|TRBJ2-1|TRBD2
TGTGCCAGCAGTTTCCGAACCGGGACTAGCGGGAGTTATGGGCAGTTCTTC
CASSFRTGTSGSYGQFF
>once|TRBV11-2|17|TRBJ1-1|TRBD1
TGTGCCAGCAGGGACTCCGGGACAGGGGGCATGAACACTGAAGCTTTCTTT
CASRDSGTGGMNTEAFF
>NA|TRBV6-5|14|TRBJ2-2|NA
TGTGCCAGCAGTTACGGCCTAGCGACCGGGGAGCTGTTTTTT
CASSYGLATGELFF
>NA|TRBV15|14|TRBJ2-1|TRBD2
TGTGCCACCAGCGGAGGACTAGTTGTCGATGAGCAGTTCTTC
CATSGGLVVDEQFF
>NA|TRBV5-6|16|TRBJ2-7|NA
TGTGCCAGCAGCCGGGGAGGGGGATCCTTAGGTGAGGAGCAGTACTTC
CASSRGGGSLGEEQYF
>NA|TRBV5-1|14|TRBJ1-2|NA
TGCGCCAGCAGCTTGGGGCACGGTAGATATGGCTACACCTTC
CASSLGHGRYGYTF
>NA|TRBV29-1|13|TRBJ2-1|TRBD1
TGCAGCGTTGCACAGGGGGGATTCAATGAGCAGTTCTTC
CSVAQGGFNEQFF
>NA|TRBV4-1|16|TRBJ2-1|TRBD2
TGCGCCAGCAGCCAAGATGGGACTAGCGGATCCGCGGGGCAGTTCTTC
CASSQDGTSGSAGQFF
>NA|TRBV9|12|TRBJ2-1|NA
TGTGCCAGCAGTGTTAGCAGCAATGAGCAGTTCTTC
CASSVSSNEQFF
>NA|TRBV28|14|TRBJ2-7|NA
TGTGCCAGCAGGTTGGCCCTCAGCTCCTACGAGCAGTACTTC
CASRLALSSYEQYF
>NA|TRBV15|17|TRBJ2-7|TRBD2
TGTGCCACCAGCAGCGACCCGACTAGCGGGCTCACTGACGAGCAGTACTTC
CATSSDPTSGLTDEQYF
>NA|TRBV6-1|14|TRBJ1-1|NA
TGTGCCAGCAGTGAATCCGGGACGAACACTGAAGCTTTCTTT
CASSESGTNTEAFF
>once|TRBV9|14|TRBJ2-7|NA
TGTGCCAGCAGCGTAGCAGGGGGGAGTTCCGAGCAGTACTTC
CASSVAGGSSEQYF
>NA|TRBV11-2|12|TRBJ2-7|NA
TGTGCCAGCAGCTTCCTCAGCTACGAGCAGTACTTC
CASSFLSYEQYF
>NA|TRBV5-5|15|TRBJ2-7|TRBD1
TGTGCCAGCAGCTGGCTCGGGACAGGACCCTACGAGCAGTACTTC
CASSWLGTGPYEQYF
>NA|TRBV13|17|TRBJ1-2|NA
TGTGCCAGCAGCTTAGTCGGACAGCGGAGTATTAACTATGGCTACACCTTC
CASSLVGQRSINYGYTF
>NA|TRBV27|15|TRBJ2-7|NA
TGTGCCAGCAGTTTATCGTACCTACCCACCTACGAGCAGTACTTC
CASSLSYLPTYEQYF
>NA|TRBV9|14|TRBJ1-1|NA
TGTGCCAGCACACTGGGACACAAGAACACTGAAGCTTTCTTT
CASTLGHKNTEAFF
>once|TRBV27|13|TRBJ2-7|NA
TGTGCCAGCAGTTTGGGCAGCACCTACGAGCAGTACTTC
CASSLGSTYEQYF
>NA|TRBV19|15|TRBJ2-5|TRBD2
TGTGCCAGTAGCTTTGGACTAGCGGGGTTAGAGACCCAGTACTTC
CASSFGLAGLETQYF
>once|TRBV30|13|TRBJ1-4|NA
TGTGCCTGGAGCAGGGTTTCGACGGAAAAACTGTTTTTT
CAWSRVSTEKLFF
>NA|TRBV7-7|15|TRBJ2-1|NA
TGTGCCAGCAGCTCCTCCGTAGGACAGTACAATGAGCAGTTCTTC
CASSSSVGQYNEQFF
>NA|TRBV5-5|13|TRBJ2-1|NA
TGTGCCAGCAGCTTAGGTGGGTACAATGAGCAGTTCTTC
CASSLGGYNEQFF
>NA|TRBV27|14|TRBJ2-5|NA
TGTGCCAGCAGTTTTTCTGGGACGAAAGAGACCCAGTACTTC
CASSFSGTKETQYF
>NA|TRBV7-2|16|TRBJ2-7|TRBD1
TGTGCCAGCAGCTTAATGCCCGGGACAGGCTTCTACGAGCAGTACTTC
CASSLMPGTGFYEQYF
>NA|TRBV5-1|15|TRBJ1-1|TRBD1
TGCGCCAGCAGCTTCTTTGGGGACAGGGGAACTGAAGCTTTCTTT
CASSFFGDRGTEAFF
>once|TRBV5-4|15|TRBJ1-2|TRBD1
TGTGCCAGCAGCTTGGCGCAGGGGGCTCAGTATGGCTACACCTTC
CASSLAQGAQYGYTF
>NA|TRBV14|19|TRBJ2-1|NA
TGTGCCAGCAGCCAAGCGCGCGGGATCGGGAGAAATGAGAGGAATGAGCAGTTCTTC
CASSQARGIGRNERNEQFF
>once|TRBV29-1|12|TRBJ2-5|NA
TGCAGCGTTGTCTGGCTACCAGAGACCCAGTACTTC
CSVVWLPETQYF
>NA|TRBV9|14|TRBJ2-7|NA
TGTGCCAGCAGCGGTGGCGGGACCGCCTACGAGCAGTACTTC
CASSGGGTAYEQYF
>NA|TRBV19|16|TRBJ2-3|TRBD2
TGTGCCAGTAGTTCCGTACTAGCGGGAGTCTCTGGCTCGCAGTATTTT
CASSSVLAGVSGSQYF
>NA|TRBV7-7|13|TRBJ2-7|NA
TGTGCTAGCAGCGCCGACAGGTTGGGCGAGCAGTACTTC
CASSADRLGEQYF
>NA|TRBV10-1|13|TRBJ2-7|TRBD2
TGCGCCAGCAGTGACGCGGGAGGCCACGAGCAGTACTTC
CASSDAGGHEQYF
>NA|TRBV5-1|21|TRBJ2-3|NA
TGCGCCAGCAGCTTGAGGGTACGAGGACTGGAATCCGCAGGTTGGACAGATACGCAGTATTTT
CASSLRVRGLESAGWTDTQYF
>NA|TRBV25-1|17|TRBJ2-1|TRBD2
TGTGCCAGCAGTGAATTTGGACTAGCGACAGGCTACAATGAGCAGTTCTTC
CASSEFGLATGYNEQFF
>NA|TRBV18|16|TRBJ2-7|NA
TGTGCCAGCTCACCTACCGACGGGTATAACCGCTACGAGCAGTACTTC
CASSPTDGYNRYEQYF
>NA|TRBV29-1|16|TRBJ2-3|TRBD2
TGCAGCGTTGACAAACGGGGCGGGAGCGGCACAGATACGCAGTATTTT
CSVDKRGGSGTDTQYF
>NA|TRBV2|16|TRBJ1-2|NA
TGTGCCAGCAGTGACCAGGCCAGATTTCTTAACTATGGCTACACCTTC
CASSDQARFLNYGYTF
>NA|TRBV6-1|13|TRBJ1-3|NA
TGTGCCAGCAGTGAAAAGTGGGGAAACACCATATATTTT
CASSEKWGNTIYF
>NA|TRBV14|14|TRBJ2-7|NA
TGTGCCAGCAGCGGCAGACTTAGCTCCTACGAGCAGTACTTC
CASSGRLSSYEQYF
>NA|TRBV25-1|16|TRBJ2-1|TRBD2
TGTGCCAGCAGTGAACTACAAGCGGGAGGGCTCAATGAGCAGTTCTTC
CASSELQAGGLNEQFF
>NA|TRBV7-9|13|TRBJ2-7|NA
TGTGCCAGCAGCAGCGCGGGACTTTCCGAGCAGTACTTC
CASSSAGLSEQYF
>NA|TRBV2|12|TRBJ2-5|NA
TGTGCCGTAGGGGTAAAAGGAGAGACCCAGTACTTC
CAVGVKGETQYF
>NA|TRBV7-9|12|TRBJ2-7|NA
TGTGCCAGCAGCTTCCCTCGATCCGAGCAGTACTTC
CASSFPRSEQYF
>NA|TRBV11-2|16|TRBJ2-3|NA
TGTGCCAGCAGCCCCCCCAACCCGGGACTTACAGATACGCAGTATTTT
CASSPPNPGLTDTQYF
>NA|TRBV5-1|13|TRBJ2-5|NA
TGCGCCAGCAGCTCCGGACTGGAAGAGACCCAGTACTTC
CASSSGLEETQYF
>NA|TRBV5-1|14|TRBJ2-7|TRBD2
TGCGCCAGCAGCTTGCTAGCGGGAGAGTACGAGCAGTACTTC
CASSLLAGEYEQYF
>once|TRBV5-1|13|TRBJ1-5|NA
TGCGCCAGCAGCTCCAGGGGCGAGCAGCCCCAGCATTTT
CASSSRGEQPQHF
>once|TRBV27|16|TRBJ1-2|TRBD1
TGTGCCAGCGGAAATATAGGGACAGAGGCTTACTATGGCTACACCTTC
CASGNIGTEAYYGYTF
>NA|TRBV13|15|TRBJ2-1|TRBD1
TGTGCCAGCAGCTTGGACAGGGGACCTTACAATGAGCAGTTCTTC
CASSLDRGPYNEQFF
>NA|TRBV7-2|14|TRBJ2-5|NA
TGTGCCAGCAGCCTCAGGGGCTGGGTTGAGACCCAGTACTTC
CASSLRGWVETQYF
>NA|TRBV9|17|TRBJ1-1|TRBD1
TGTGCCAGCAGCCCGCAGCCGGGACAGGGGCATTCCACTGAAGCTTTCTTT
CASSPQPGQGHSTEAFF
>NA|TRBV7-2|13|TRBJ2-3|TRBD1
TGTGCCAGCAGCACGACAGGGTTCGATACGCAGTATTTT
CASSTTGFDTQYF
>NA|TRBV7-9|14|TRBJ1-1|NA
TGTGCCAGCAGCTTATTGGGGGCGCCCACTGAAGCTTTCTTT
CASSLLGAPTEAFF
>NA|TRBV19|15|TRBJ2-3|TRBD1
TGTGCCAGTAGTATGACCAGGGGGTACACAGATACGCAGTATTTT
CASSMTRGYTDTQYF
>NA|TRBV14|15|TRBJ2-7|NA
TGTGCCAGCAGCCAAGGAGGGGGGGACCGATACGAGCAGTACTTC
CASSQGGGDRYEQYF